Listed here are 26 T cell receptor beta chains from one sample, sequenced in a study of T cells after yellow fever vaccination. In TCRdb, the 5' RACE reads were re-called with MiXCR into one record per CDR3 protein. The sample consists of hundreds of thousands of distinct CDR3 sequences, 15% to 20% of them appearing once. This material consisted of PBMCs, taken before the yellow fever booster vaccination. All receptors derive from a man younger than 30 who received the YFV17D yellow fever vaccine.

This clonotype was detected a few times. V gene TRBV6-6 combines with J gene TRBJ2-5, with a possible D match to TRBD2 (6 bases). With 5 bases removed from V and 4 bases from J, the gap between germline ends came to 20 bases. The CDR3 runs 16 residues. Germline CDR1 MNHNY, CDR2 SVGAGI (reference sequence). DNA for the CDR3: TGTGCCAGCAGTACCCACAGGACGGCGGAGGGAGAGACCCAGTACTTC. Translation: CASSTHRTAEGETQYF.

This clonotype was picked up a small number of times. The chain has TRBV30 and TRBJ1-2; unclear D gene. The germline V gene has CDR1 GTSNPN and CDR2 SVGIG (reference sequence). This CDR3 comprises 15 residues. Between the trimmed V and J ends, which lost 0 bases and 5 bases, there was a span of 16 bases. The CDR3: CAWSVRARSAYGYTF. CDR3 nucleotide sequence: TGTGCCTGGAGTGTAAGAGCCCGATCTGCGTATGGCTACACCTTC. Supplemented by reference TRBV30 and TRBJ1-2, the full variable domain reads SQTIHQWPATLVQPVGSPLSLECTVEGTSNPNLYWYRQAAGRGLQLLFYSVGIGQISSEVPQNLSASRPQDRQFILSSKKLLLSDSGFYLCAWSVRARSAYGYTFGSGTRLTVV.

V usage is TRBV2 and J usage is TRBJ2-3; tentatively, D is TRBD2 (6 bases). The germline V and J ends were trimmed by 2 bases and 0 bases, with 9 bases remaining between them. The CDR3 length is 15 residues. Germline V gene data show CDR1 as SNHLY and CDR2 as FYNNEI. The CDR3 loop reads CASSERAGSTDTQYF. The CDR3 coding sequence is TGTGCCAGCAGTGAACGTGCGGGAAGCACAGATACGCAGTATTTT.

The chain couples TRBV6-1 to TRBJ2-7; D could derive from TRBD1 or TRBD2 (6 bases each). This CDR3 comprises 15 residues. Germline CDR1 reads MNHNS; CDR2 reads SASEGT. Trimming removed 2 bases at V and 0 bases at J, with 11 bases between. The DNA for the CDR3 is TGTGCCAGCAGTGAACGGGGGCTGGTCTCCTACGAGCAGTACGTC. As protein: CASSERGLVSYEQYV.

This clonotype was seen a handful of times. This chain joins TRBV20-1 and TRBJ2-7, with TRBD2 matching 8 bases. Unmatched junction bases numbered 7, after V lost 6 bases and J lost 3 bases. CDR3 size: 13 residues. In germline, CDR1 is DFQATT, CDR2 SNEGSKA (reference sequence). This CDR3 is CSALSGADYEQYF. The CDR3 nucleotides read TGCAGTGCCCTTAGCGGGGCGGACTACGAGCAGTACTTC.

In its sample, this clonotype was seen many times. This sequence joins TRBV6-2 or TRBV6-3 and TRBJ1-5; D not certain. The germline V and J ends were trimmed by 0 bases and 1 base, with 1 base remaining between them. In germline, CDR1 is MNHEY, CDR2 SVGEGT. The CDR3 is made up of 13 amino acids. As DNA, the CDR3 is TGTGCCAGCAGTTACTCGAGCAATCAGCCCCAGCATTTT. It is translated as CASSYSSNQPQHF.

There are a few counts of this clonotype. This chain links TRBV14 with TRBJ2-5; D not resolved. The CDR3 has 12 residues. Per the germline V gene, CDR1 is SGHDN and CDR2 is FVKESK. The ends were cut back, 1 base at V and 7 bases at J, with 7 bases in the middle. The DNA for the CDR3 is TGTGCCAGCAGCCAAGGAGCTCGGACCCAGTACTTC. Its translation: CASSQGARTQYF.

V is TRBV4-2 and J is TRBJ2-7, with D possibly matching TRBD1 (5 bases). This CDR3 has 14 amino acids. V was shortened by 1 base and J by 3 bases, with 10 bases between the two germline ends. Germline CDR1 is LGHNA and CDR2 is YNFKEQ. As DNA, the CDR3 is TGTGCCAGCAGCCAAGGCTTCCAGGGCTACGAGCAGTACTTC. It translates to CASSQGFQGYEQYF.

The chain carries TRBV9 and TRBJ1-1; 10 bases map to TRBD1. Trimming took 0 bases from V and 4 from J; bases not matched to a gene: 0. CDR1 is SGDLS and CDR2 is YYNGEE in the germline V gene. This CDR3 has 14 residues. The CDR3 DNA reads as TGTGCCAGCAGCGTAGGGGACAGGGGCACTGAAGCTTTCTTT. Amino acid sequence: CASSVGDRGTEAFF.

This clonotype has a count of ten or more. V gene TRBV5-1 combines with J gene TRBJ2-1; D may match TRBD1 or TRBD2 (6 bases each). This CDR3 comprises 16 residues. V was pared by 2 bases and J by 2 bases, with 14 bases between. Germline-derived CDR1 and CDR2 are SGHRS and YFSETQ. This CDR3 reads CASSFGGGSTYNEQFF. The CDR3 DNA is TGCGCCAGCAGCTTCGGAGGGGGGTCAACCTACAATGAGCAGTTCTTC.

The chain employs TRBV14 and TRBJ2-2; D possibly corresponds to TRBD2 (5 bases). This CDR3 spans 15 amino acids. Germline V CDR1 and CDR2: SGHDN, FVKESK. The V end was cut by 3 bases, the J end by 1 base, with 9 bases between. The CDR3 region has the DNA TGTGCCAGCAGCCACCGGGGATGGAACACCGGGGAGCTGTTTTTT. This encodes CASSHRGWNTGELFF.

Only a few counts were recorded for this clonotype. The V gene is TRBV4-3, the J gene TRBJ1-1, with TRBD1 matching over 7 bases. Looked up from germline, CDR1 is LGHNA and CDR2 is YSLEER. The CDR3 is 15 residues long. V dropped 0 bases and J dropped 7; count of bases not matched to a gene: 8. CDR3 loop: CASSQDPQGDFEAFF. The DNA of the CDR3 is TGCGCCAGCAGCCAAGACCCCCAGGGGGACTTTGAAGCTTTCTTT.

The V gene is TRBV29-1, the J gene TRBJ2-1; 9 nucleotides line up with TRBD1. Germline-derived CDR1 and CDR2 are SQVTM and ANQGSEA. The V segment lost 7 bases and the J segment 3 bases; nucleotides outside the gene matches: 4. This CDR3 is built from 13 residues. The CDR3, as DNA: TGCAGCGGCCGACAGGGGGGCTACAATGAGCAGTTCTTC. This sequence encodes CSGRQGGYNEQFF.

This chain joins TRBV19 and TRBJ1-1; D gene ambiguous. The CDR3 runs 14 residues. V lost 5 bases to trimming and J lost 6 bases, with 16 bases between them. Germline V gene data show CDR1 as LNHDA and CDR2 as SQIVND (reference sequence). CDR3 region: CASSPPSRRPEAFF. The CDR3 DNA reads TGTGCCAGTAGTCCCCCTTCGAGGAGACCTGAAGCTTTCTTT.

This clonotype was found a few times. The chain joins TRBV7-2 to TRBJ1-2; D call uncertain. This CDR3 spans 13 amino acids. In germline, CDR1 is SGHTA, CDR2 FQGNSA. Trimming cost V 0 bases and J 6 bases, with 8 bases left between them. CDR3 in amino acids: CASSLARGHGYTF. The CDR3 nucleotides are TGTGCCAGCAGCTTAGCGCGCGGGCATGGCTACACCTTC.

The table lists this clonotype with a few counts. The chain uses TRBV7-2 and TRBJ2-4; 8 bases line up with TRBD1. This CDR3 has 13 residues. The V gene end was trimmed by 5 bases and the J gene end by 9 bases; junction bases not matched to a gene: 6. Germline values: CDR1 SGHTA, CDR2 FQGNSA. Here the CDR3 reads CASSPLQGGIQYF. In nucleotides, the CDR3 is TGTGCCAGCAGCCCATTACAGGGGGGCATTCAGTACTTC.

In this sample, this clonotype turned up a few times. The CDR3 DNA reads as TGCGCCAGCAGCCAAGATAGGGGGGACAGGGGAATAGGAGACACTGAAGCTTTCTTT. It is translated as CASSQDRGDRGIGDTEAFF. The chain uses TRBV4-3 and TRBJ1-1, with 10 positions matching TRBD1. V dropped 0 bases and J dropped 3; count of bases not matched to a gene: 13. The germline CDR1 and CDR2 sequences are LGHNA and YSLEER. CDR3 length: 19 residues.

This clonotype showed up just a few times. In DNA form, the CDR3 reads TGTGCCAGCAGTTACTCGACGGGGGTCCCCCCCTATGGCTACACCTTC. It translates to CASSYSTGVPPYGYTF. The V gene is TRBV6-2 or TRBV6-3, the J gene TRBJ1-2, with D possibly matching TRBD1 (5 bases). In germline, CDR1 is MNHEY, CDR2 SVGEGT. The CDR3 covers 16 residues. Trimming removed 0 bases from V and 4 bases from J, with 15 bases in between.

The V call is TRBV4-1, the J call TRBJ2-4; a weak D match, TRBD2 (5 bases). V lost 2 bases, J lost 0 bases, and 11 bases lay in between. Germline CDR1 is MGHRA and CDR2 is YSYEKL. The CDR3 sequence is 16 residues long. CDR3 sequence reads: CASSQLSGPAKNIQYF. The CDR3 bases are TGCGCCAGCAGCCAACTAAGCGGTCCAGCCAAAAACATTCAGTACTTC.

The chain recombines TRBV7-6 with TRBJ2-7; TRBD1 matches at 8 bases. The CDR3 runs to 15 residues. V dropped 5 bases and J dropped 3; count of bases not matched to a gene: 9. Germline V gives CDR1 SGHVS, CDR2 FNYEAQ. The CDR3 bases are TGTGCCAGCAGCCAACCGGGACAGGCCGACTACGAGCAGTACTTC. This translates into CASSQPGQADYEQYF.

This clonotype was recorded at least ten times. This sequence joins TRBV10-3 and TRBJ2-1, with 8 bases aligning to TRBD1. This CDR3 is built from 14 residues. Germline CDR1 and CDR2: ENHRY and SYGVKD. V shed 2 bases and J 7 bases; nucleotides not matched to a gene: 4. CDR3 in DNA: TGTGCCATCAGTGAGGGATGGGACAGGAATGAGCAGTTCTTC. It codes for CAISEGWDRNEQFF.

The table lists this clonotype with a few counts. The CDR3 DNA reads TGCAGTGCTAGCAGGGGGGACAATCAGCCCCAGCATTTT. It is translated as CSASRGDNQPQHF. The chain carries TRBV20-1 and TRBJ1-5; 7 bases match TRBD1. CDR1 is DFQATT and CDR2 is SNEGSKA in the germline V gene (reference sequence). The V and J ends lost 3 bases and 3 bases, in that order; junction bases with no gene match: 2. This CDR3 is built from 13 residues.

This clonotype has a count of ten or more. This chain connects TRBV6-5 to TRBJ1-2; tentatively, D is TRBD1 (5 bases). V lost 7 bases to trimming and J lost 3 bases, with 15 bases between them. Germline assignment: CDR1 MNHEY and CDR2 SVGAGI. The CDR3 length is 14 residues. The CDR3 loop is CASTTRWDDYGYTF. For the CDR3, the DNA is TGTGCCAGCACCACAAGGTGGGACGACTATGGCTACACCTTC.

This clonotype was detected only a few times. The chain combines TRBV19 with TRBJ2-6; 7 bases align to TRBD2. Unmatched junction bases numbered 6, after V lost 7 bases and J lost 0 bases. The CDR3 contains 16 residues. The germline gives CDR1 LNHDA, CDR2 SQIVND (reference sequence). Here the CDR3 reads CASKWRGSSGANVLTF. For the CDR3, the DNA is TGTGCCAGTAAATGGCGGGGGAGCTCTGGGGCCAACGTCCTGACTTTC. The full variable domain, completed using reference TRBV19 and TRBJ2-6, is DGGITQSPKYLFRKEGQNVTLSCEQNLNHDAMYWYRQDPGQGLRLIYYSQIVNDFQKGDIAEGYSVSREKKESFPLTVTSAQKNPTAFYLCASKWRGSSGANVLTFGAGSRLTVL.

By its share, this clonotype is large. The rearrangement joins TRBV4-3 to TRBJ2-1; 10 positions match TRBD1. The CDR3 has 15 amino acids. The V gene end was trimmed by 1 base and the J gene end by 3 bases; junction bases not matched to a gene: 0. Germline loops: CDR1 LGHNA, CDR2 YSLEER. The CDR3 here is CASSQGTGGYNEQFF. DNA of the CDR3: TGCGCCAGCAGCCAAGGGACAGGGGGCTACAATGAGCAGTTCTTC.

V gene TRBV29-1 combines with J gene TRBJ1-2; 8 bases agree with TRBD1. From germline, CDR1 is SQVTM and CDR2 ANQGSEA. CDR3 length equals 15 residues. The V gene end was trimmed by 3 bases and the J gene end by 2 bases; junction bases not matched to a gene: 8. The CDR3 bases are TGCAGCGTTGAGAGTATGCAGGGGGCAAACTATGGCTACACCTTC. Residues: CSVESMQGANYGYTF.